This TCR beta chain was identified during a study of shared clonotypes between healthy human individuals (TCRdb year 2020). Concerning the study at large: The cohort comprised a couple of women and a few men aged 18 to 49 years. To estimate repertoire size and how much clonotypes are shared between individuals, the study performed deep sequencing of blood TCR repertoires from roughly five healthy adults. Between about 0.8 and 9 billion PBMCs per donor were obtained by leukapheresis. For each donor, three plates each were used for CD4 naive and CD4 memory, two plates were used for CD8 naive, and one plate was used for CD8 memory. To increase sequencing depth and limit assay-specific biases, different laboratories used diverse techniques to prepare libraries and sequence TCR repertoires.

Of note for this clone: Its cognate antigen has yet to be identified. Base quality data are lacking; no much larger clone is found one base away.

Using the deep immunoSEQ assay, multiplex PCR amplified TCR CDR3 regions from genomic DNA. For each cell subset, the extracted genomic DNA was distributed evenly across all wells of several immunoSEQ 96-well plates, and each plate served as one replicate. For sorted subsets, roughly 200 ng of genomic DNA, equivalent to roughly 33,000 T cell genomes, went into each replicate PCR. Purified libraries were measured with a Qubit 3.0 fluorometer, size-checked on a Bioanalyzer 2100, and measured again with the KAPA Library Quantification kit. Each immunoSEQ 96-well plate was sequenced on its own single-read 150-cycle Illumina NextSeq 550 flow cell. Under the source paper's analysis protocol: The immunoSEQ output contained only junctional sequences without quality scores, so filtering could not match that applied to full-length reads. Sequences were annotated with PyIR, a Python wrapper for IgBLAST v1.9, and V/J genes and CDR3 were assigned using IMGT germline references. Reads with weak V/J assignments (E-value above 1e-6), missing CDR3, stop codons, out-of-frame junctions, or ambiguous translated residues were removed. V3J clonotypes were defined by identical inferred V gene, J gene, and CDR3 amino acid sequence. Percentage overlap between repertoires was computed as shared unique clonotypes divided by the size of the smaller repertoire. Three approaches were used to assess repertoire richness: RTK rarefaction, the Chao1 estimator, and Recon v2.1 estimates of unobserved clonotypes. Generation probabilities were computed with OLGA for all TCRbeta clonotypes obtained by the gDNA method from a handful of donors. TCRdb holds this immuneACCESS table with in-frame rearrangements only. Some clones are missing; in checked studies, unresolved V genes explain under half, and the rest has no known cause. Clone size and V and J calls were adopted from that table, with D and trimming inferred from the DNA. Across this sample there are approximately 720,000 clones, with 92% seen only once. Of the sample, 20% to 25% is held by the ten largest clones.

The CDR3, cysteine through phenylalanine, is 15 amino acids long. Solely the CDR3 DNA is kept, with 45 bases framed from the first base. Trimming removed 5 bases from V and 3 bases from J; the gene matches leave 9 bases unexplained. According to the germline V gene, CDR1 reads SNHLY and CDR2 reads FYNNEI. CD8 naive samples consisted of CD45RO-negative cells that were positively selected for CCR7, yielding a CD45RA+CCR7+ population without TemRA cells. Healthy HIV-negative adults with no recently reported acute infections or vaccinations were included as donors. Every donor was a Caucasian adult living in Nashville, Tennessee, USA. After blood collection by leukapheresis, PBMCs were isolated using Ficoll-Histopaque density gradient centrifugation and then cryopreserved in the vapor phase of liquid nitrogen. Analytical flow cytometry was used to check the purity and quantity of each magnetically sorted T cell population. From each sorted fraction, genomic DNA was isolated and quantified by UV absorbance on a Nanodrop 2000c.

Findings and caveats that apply to the study as a whole: Estimated clonotype richness was generally larger for naive than for memory subsets. Across a handful of donors, approximately 4.9% of naive CD4, roughly 3.5% of naive CD8, 2% to 2.5% of memory CD4, and approximately 0.4% of memory CD8 clonotypes were shared. Sampling was restricted to blood, and TCR repertoires in tissue are likely to differ from TCR repertoires in blood. Compared with non-shared clonotypes, clonotypes shared by all four sorted-subset donors had higher generation probabilities. The small number of donors limited the genetic and exposure-history diversity represented. Pairwise subsampling led to the expectation that sequencing depth would affect the degree of clonotype sharing among donors. Even with the large sequencing depth, rarefaction of the sorted-subset datasets indicated that sequencing was incomplete.

The receptor's source is a man aged 30 to 45 in good health. The chain links TRBV2 with TRBJ2-7; the junction holds 8 bases that match TRBD2. Sequences were obtained from naive CD8+ T cells sorted from blood. This specimen's cell subset or site label, interpreted: CD45RA+CCR7+. The CDR3 protein sequence reads: CASSPTSGGNYEQYF. The nucleotides read TGTGCCAGCAGTCCTACTAGCGGAGGTAACTACGAGCAGTACTTC.